This is a list of T cell receptor beta chains from one sample in a study of T cells after yellow fever vaccination. TCRdb independently ran MiXCR on the 5' RACE reads; one entry per CDR3 protein. Of tens of thousands of distinct CDR3 sequences listed, under 5.5% are singletons. Material: PBMCs, either bulk or a sorted T-cell subset (CD4+, CD8+, memory, or dextramer-sorted; not recorded which), obtained 15 days after the yellow fever booster vaccination. The receptors were gathered from a man aged 25-45 years who received the YFV17D yellow fever vaccine. Both conserved end residues are part of each CDR3. The order of the fields is CDR3 protein, CDR3 DNA, clone size, V gene, D gene, J gene. The D gene is left open where the match is weak. A row's size may be missing; if present it is once, few, many or a size class.

CDR3 protein: CASSQDGEGVPAGELFF; CDR3 DNA: TGTGCCAGCAGCCAAGATGGTGAAGGGGTACCAGCAGGGGAGCTGTTTTTT; clone size: few; V gene: TRBV4-2; D gene: -; J gene: TRBJ2-2
CDR3 protein: CSALAGVSTDTQYF; CDR3 DNA: TGCAGTGCTTTAGCGGGAGTGAGCACAGATACGCAGTATTTT; clone size: many; V gene: TRBV20-1; D gene: TRBD2; J gene: TRBJ2-3
CDR3 protein: CASSFSGSDTQYF; CDR3 DNA: TGTGCCAGCAGCTTTTCGGGATCAGATACGCAGTATTTT; clone size: many; V gene: TRBV7-2; D gene: -; J gene: TRBJ2-3
CDR3 protein: CATSVSGAAKSYNEQFF; CDR3 DNA: TGTGCCACCAGTGTCTCAGGGGCGGCGAAATCCTACAATGAGCAGTTCTTC; clone size: many; V gene: TRBV24-1; D gene: -; J gene: TRBJ2-1
CDR3 protein: CASSQVPYEQYF; CDR3 DNA: TGTGCCAGCAGCCAAGTCCCCTACGAGCAGTACTTC; clone size: many; V gene: TRBV3-1; D gene: -; J gene: TRBJ2-7
CDR3 protein: CASTRTPGLVPYEQFF; CDR3 DNA: TGTGCCAGCACCCGGACGCCGGGACTAGTCCCTTATGAGCAGTTCTTC; clone size: many; V gene: TRBV2; D gene: TRBD2; J gene: TRBJ2-1
CDR3 protein: CASSMDTGSGNNEQFF; CDR3 DNA: TGTGCCAGCAGCATGGATACGGGGAGTGGGAACAATGAGCAGTTCTTC; clone size: many; V gene: TRBV7-6; D gene: -; J gene: TRBJ2-1
CDR3 protein: CSAGYSGRAQDTQYF; CDR3 DNA: TGCAGTGCTGGCTATAGCGGGAGGGCCCAGGATACGCAGTATTTT; clone size: many; V gene: TRBV20-1; D gene: TRBD2; J gene: TRBJ2-3
CDR3 protein: CAWSPGQGRNQPQHF; CDR3 DNA: TGTGCCTGGTCCCCAGGACAGGGCCGTAATCAGCCCCAGCATTTT; clone size: few; V gene: TRBV30; D gene: TRBD1; J gene: TRBJ1-5
CDR3 protein: CASSQLGGLHATEAFF; CDR3 DNA: TGCGCCAGCAGCCAACTGGGAGGGCTTCACGCGACTGAAGCTTTCTTT; clone size: many; V gene: TRBV4-3; D gene: -; J gene: TRBJ1-1
CDR3 protein: CASSQDPDRSSYNEQFF; CDR3 DNA: TGTGCCAGCAGCCAAGATCCCGACAGGAGCTCCTACAATGAGCAGTTCTTC; clone size: many; V gene: TRBV4-2; D gene: -; J gene: TRBJ2-1
CDR3 protein: CASFSRTASSYNEQFF; CDR3 DNA: TGTGCCAGCTTTTCTAGGACTGCGAGCTCCTACAATGAGCAGTTCTTC; clone size: many; V gene: TRBV6-2/TRBV6-3; D gene: -; J gene: TRBJ2-1
CDR3 protein: CASSLSSSVSYEQYF; CDR3 DNA: TGTGCCAGCAGCTTGTCCTCTAGCGTCTCCTACGAGCAGTACTTC; clone size: few; V gene: TRBV5-4; D gene: -; J gene: TRBJ2-7
CDR3 protein: CASSPTGGFGTQYF; CDR3 DNA: TGTGCCAGCAGTCCCACCGGGGGGTTTGGGACCCAGTACTTC; clone size: many; V gene: TRBV12-3/TRBV12-4; D gene: TRBD2; J gene: TRBJ2-5
CDR3 protein: CASSLGTGSYNEQFF; CDR3 DNA: TGTGCCAGCAGCTTAGGGACAGGCTCCTACAATGAGCAGTTCTTC; clone size: many; V gene: TRBV11-2; D gene: TRBD1; J gene: TRBJ2-1
CDR3 protein: CSVGQGGMNTGELFF; CDR3 DNA: TGCAGCGTTGGACAGGGCGGGATGAATACCGGGGAGCTGTTTTTT; clone size: many; V gene: TRBV29-1; D gene: -; J gene: TRBJ2-2
CDR3 protein: CASSLAPKGGNEKLFF; CDR3 DNA: TGTGCCAGCAGCTTGGCGCCGAAAGGGGGCAATGAAAAACTGTTTTTT; clone size: -; V gene: TRBV5-4; D gene: TRBD1; J gene: TRBJ1-4
CDR3 protein: CSARLAGEGDTQYF; CDR3 DNA: TGCAGTGCTCGACTAGCGGGAGAAGGAGATACGCAGTATTTT; clone size: many; V gene: TRBV20-1; D gene: TRBD2; J gene: TRBJ2-3
CDR3 protein: CSAAAGSTNTEAFF; CDR3 DNA: TGCAGTGCTGCGGCAGGCTCGACGAACACTGAAGCTTTCTTT; clone size: many; V gene: TRBV20-1; D gene: -; J gene: TRBJ1-1
CDR3 protein: CASSHGGGELFF; CDR3 DNA: TGTGCCAGCAGCCATGGTGGCGGGGAGCTGTTTTTT; clone size: many; V gene: TRBV3-1; D gene: -; J gene: TRBJ2-2
CDR3 protein: CASSQRQGGTEAFF; CDR3 DNA: TGTGCCAGCAGCCAAAGACAGGGAGGAACTGAAGCTTTCTTT; clone size: many; V gene: TRBV16; D gene: TRBD1; J gene: TRBJ1-1
CDR3 protein: CATSSGETQYF; CDR3 DNA: TGTGCCACCAGTTCGGGTGAGACCCAGTACTTC; clone size: medium-sized; V gene: TRBV24-1; D gene: -; J gene: TRBJ2-5
CDR3 protein: CASSLGTAQETQYF; CDR3 DNA: TGTGCCAGCAGCTTGGGAACAGCTCAAGAGACCCAGTACTTC; clone size: many; V gene: TRBV5-4; D gene: -; J gene: TRBJ2-5
CDR3 protein: CCARALRVGGTYNEQFF; CDR3 DNA: TGCTGTGCTAGGGCTCTCAGAGTGGGAGGGACCTACAATGAGCAGTTCTTC; clone size: few; V gene: TRBV20-1; D gene: TRBD2; J gene: TRBJ2-1
CDR3 protein: CASGRRLALSNYNEQFF; CDR3 DNA: TGTGCTAGTGGCCGACGACTAGCCCTCTCAAACTACAATGAGCAGTTCTTC; clone size: many; V gene: TRBV12-5; D gene: TRBD2; J gene: TRBJ2-1
CDR3 protein: CASRTLGTIGSYEQYF; CDR3 DNA: TGTGCCAGCAGAACCCTCGGGACGATCGGGTCCTACGAGCAGTACTTC; clone size: many; V gene: TRBV27; D gene: -; J gene: TRBJ2-7
CDR3 protein: CASSLGTIKNIQYF; CDR3 DNA: TGTGCCAGCAGCTTAGGGACTATCAAAAACATTCAGTACTTC; clone size: many; V gene: TRBV11-2; D gene: -; J gene: TRBJ2-4
CDR3 protein: CSARDKGGNSSNYGYTF; CDR3 DNA: TGCAGTGCTAGAGATAAAGGGGGGAATTCCTCTAACTATGGCTACACCTTC; clone size: -; V gene: TRBV20-1; D gene: -; J gene: TRBJ1-2
CDR3 protein: CSARDGGSNTGELFF; CDR3 DNA: TGCAGTGCTAGAGATGGCGGGAGCAACACCGGGGAGCTGTTTTTT; clone size: many; V gene: TRBV20-1; D gene: TRBD2; J gene: TRBJ2-2
CDR3 protein: CASSILAETYEQYF; CDR3 DNA: TGTGCCAGTAGTATCCTAGCGGAGACCTACGAGCAGTACTTC; clone size: many; V gene: TRBV19; D gene: TRBD2; J gene: TRBJ2-7
CDR3 protein: CASSLINRGGQPQHF; CDR3 DNA: TGTGCCAGCAGTTTAATCAATAGAGGGGGACAGCCCCAGCATTTT; clone size: many; V gene: TRBV12-3/TRBV12-4; D gene: -; J gene: TRBJ1-5
CDR3 protein: CASTKNSGTGELFF; CDR3 DNA: TGTGCCAGCACCAAAAATAGCGGAACCGGGGAGCTGTTTTTT; clone size: many; V gene: TRBV27; D gene: -; J gene: TRBJ2-2
CDR3 protein: CASRDSGGRVSYNEQFF; CDR3 DNA: TGTGCCAGCAGGGACTCTGGCGGGAGGGTTTCCTACAATGAGCAGTTCTTC; clone size: many; V gene: TRBV12-3/TRBV12-4; D gene: TRBD2; J gene: TRBJ2-1
CDR3 protein: CASSPDHSGANVLTF; CDR3 DNA: TGTGCCAGCAGTCCGGACCACTCTGGGGCCAACGTCCTGACTTTC; clone size: many; V gene: TRBV7-9; D gene: -; J gene: TRBJ2-6
CDR3 protein: CASSLSPLTGTGAYEQYF; CDR3 DNA: TGTGCCAGCAGTTTATCCCCCCTAACCGGGACAGGTGCTTACGAGCAGTACTTC; clone size: many; V gene: TRBV28; D gene: TRBD1; J gene: TRBJ2-7
CDR3 protein: CASGTNQWPQHF; CDR3 DNA: TGTGCTAGTGGTACTAACCAGTGGCCCCAGCATTTT; clone size: many; V gene: TRBV12-5; D gene: -; J gene: TRBJ1-5
CDR3 protein: CASSEGSGRGPQHF; CDR3 DNA: TGCGCCAGCAGTGAAGGGTCTGGGAGAGGGCCCCAGCATTTT; clone size: many; V gene: TRBV10-2; D gene: -; J gene: TRBJ1-5
CDR3 protein: CASNLAGGGTGELFF; CDR3 DNA: TGTGCCAGCAATCTAGCGGGAGGAGGGACCGGGGAGCTGTTTTTT; clone size: many; V gene: TRBV6-1; D gene: TRBD2; J gene: TRBJ2-2
CDR3 protein: CASSLEVTYEQYF; CDR3 DNA: TGCGCCAGCAGCTTGGAGGTCACCTACGAGCAGTACTTC; clone size: many; V gene: TRBV5-1; D gene: -; J gene: TRBJ2-7
CDR3 protein: CASSPKQHFGDSYNEQFF; CDR3 DNA: TGTGCCAGCAGCCCAAAACAACATTTCGGGGATTCCTACAATGAGCAGTTCTTC; clone size: few; V gene: TRBV4-2; D gene: -; J gene: TRBJ2-1
CDR3 protein: CAISGGRTNEKLFF; CDR3 DNA: TGTGCCATCAGTGGGGGCAGAACTAATGAAAAACTGTTTTTT; clone size: -; V gene: TRBV10-3; D gene: -; J gene: TRBJ1-4
CDR3 protein: CAISELSTRLSYNEQFF; CDR3 DNA: TGTGCCATCAGTGAGTTGTCGACCCGCCTATCCTACAATGAGCAGTTCTTC; clone size: many; V gene: TRBV10-3; D gene: -; J gene: TRBJ2-1
CDR3 protein: CASSYTLGGQVDEQYF; CDR3 DNA: TGTGCCAGCAGTTACACTCTTGGAGGACAGGTCGACGAGCAGTACTTC; clone size: many; V gene: TRBV6-5; D gene: TRBD1; J gene: TRBJ2-7
CDR3 protein: CASSTTELAALGVETQYF; CDR3 DNA: TGTGCCAGCAGCACAACGGAACTAGCGGCCCTTGGGGTGGAGACCCAGTACTTC; clone size: few; V gene: TRBV4-2; D gene: TRBD2; J gene: TRBJ2-5
CDR3 protein: CASSVGTENQPQHF; CDR3 DNA: TGTGCCAGCAGCGTAGGGACAGAGAATCAGCCCCAGCATTTT; clone size: many; V gene: TRBV9; D gene: -; J gene: TRBJ1-5
CDR3 protein: CASSLLQTDKTYEQYF; CDR3 DNA: TGTGCCAGCAGCTTACTTCAGACAGATAAAACCTACGAGCAGTACTTC; clone size: many; V gene: TRBV13; D gene: -; J gene: TRBJ2-7
CDR3 protein: CASSTPGPGTGGEQYF; CDR3 DNA: TGCGCCAGCAGTACCCCGGGCCCCGGGACAGGGGGCGAGCAGTACTTC; clone size: -; V gene: TRBV5-1; D gene: TRBD1; J gene: TRBJ2-7
CDR3 protein: CSARVAGAPYEQYF; CDR3 DNA: TGCAGTGCTCGTGTGGCGGGAGCCCCCTACGAGCAGTACTTC; clone size: many; V gene: TRBV20-1; D gene: TRBD2; J gene: TRBJ2-7
CDR3 protein: CASSYSLGLGGANVLTF; CDR3 DNA: TGTGCCAGCAGTTACTCCCTGGGACTCGGTGGGGCCAACGTCCTGACTTTC; clone size: many; V gene: TRBV6-5; D gene: -; J gene: TRBJ2-6
CDR3 protein: CAWTWSSNNEQFF; CDR3 DNA: TGTGCCTGGACATGGAGTTCAAACAATGAGCAGTTCTTC; clone size: many; V gene: TRBV30; D gene: -; J gene: TRBJ2-1
CDR3 protein: CASSLVRDTEAFF; CDR3 DNA: TGTGCCAGCAGCTTGGTCAGGGATACTGAAGCTTTCTTT; clone size: -; V gene: TRBV5-4; D gene: -; J gene: TRBJ1-1
CDR3 protein: CASSLVGGPNTGELFF; CDR3 DNA: TGCGCCAGCAGCTTGGTAGGGGGCCCGAACACCGGGGAGCTGTTTTTT; clone size: many; V gene: TRBV5-1; D gene: TRBD1; J gene: TRBJ2-2